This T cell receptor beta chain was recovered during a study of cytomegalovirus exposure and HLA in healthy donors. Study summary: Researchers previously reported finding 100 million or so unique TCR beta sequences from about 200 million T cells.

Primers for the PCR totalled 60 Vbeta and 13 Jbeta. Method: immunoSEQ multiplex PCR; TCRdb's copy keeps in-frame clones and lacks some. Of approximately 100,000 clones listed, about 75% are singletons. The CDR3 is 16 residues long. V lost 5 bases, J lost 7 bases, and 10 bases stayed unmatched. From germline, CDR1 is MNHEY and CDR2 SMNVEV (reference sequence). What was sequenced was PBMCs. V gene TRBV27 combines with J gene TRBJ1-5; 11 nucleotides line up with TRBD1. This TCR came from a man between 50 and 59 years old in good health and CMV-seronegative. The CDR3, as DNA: TGTGCCAGCAGTCCCTGGACAGGGGGCTTGGGGCAGCCCCAGCATTTT. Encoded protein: CASSPWTGGLGQPQHF.